Listed below are T cell receptor beta chains from one sample, sequenced in a study of lymphopenia after photon versus proton radiotherapy. Clones were sequenced by immunoSEQ multiplex PCR, and TCRdb holds only the in-frame ones, with some missing. This table has 55,000 to 70,000 clones, approximately 90% appearing once. The sample was peripheral blood, taken from a patient treated with photon-based radiotherapy. The receptors shown here come from a woman aged 40 to 50 with cholangiocarcinoma. Each CDR3 is given with its conserved first and last residue. Fields, in order: D gene, J gene, clone size, V gene, CDR3 protein, CDR3 DNA. D genes are given only for firm matches. Size values are once, few and many counts, or a class for expanded clones, and some rows have none.

>-|TRBJ1-2|once|TRBV27
CASSPAGANYGYTF
TGTGCCAGCAGTCCCGCGGGCGCTAACTATGGCTACACCTTC
>-|TRBJ1-1|-|TRBV6-6
CASHQAGGNTEAFF
TGTGCCAGCCATCAGGCGGGGGGGAACACTGAAGCTTTCTTT
>TRBD2|TRBJ2-3|-|TRBV11-2
CASSLIGGAGGRPRTQYF
TGTGCCAGCAGCCTGATTGGGGGAGCGGGAGGACGGCCCCGTACGCAGTATTTT
>-|TRBJ2-1|-|TRBV27
CASRVSYNEQFF
TGTGCCAGCAGGGTCTCCTACAATGAGCAGTTCTTC
>-|TRBJ1-4|-|TRBV6-5
CASSYSGTRGEKLFF
TGTGCCAGCAGTTACTCCGGGACCCGTGGGGAAAAACTGTTTTTT
>-|TRBJ1-1|-|TRBV11-2
CASSLDGIDTEAFF
TGTGCCAGCAGCTTAGATGGGATAGACACTGAAGCTTTCTTT
>TRBD2|TRBJ2-7|-|TRBV7-2
CASSFYVGTSGSYEQYF
TGTGCCAGCAGCTTCTATGTCGGGACTAGCGGTTCCTACGAGCAGTACTTC
>-|TRBJ2-7|-|TRBV7-8
CASSLGGAGYEQYF
TGTGCCAGCAGCTTAGGGGGGGCGGGATACGAGCAGTACTTC
>-|TRBJ1-1|-|TRBV2
CASSHVTGQSPRAFF
TGTGCCAGCAGTCACGTCACCGGACAGTCCCCCCGAGCTTTCTTT
>-|TRBJ2-1|-|TRBV7-6
CASSLMNYNEQFF
TGTGCCAGCAGCTTGATGAATTACAATGAGCAGTTCTTC
>TRBD2|TRBJ2-1|once|TRBV9
CASSKSGAFNNEQFF
TGTGCCAGCAGCAAAAGCGGGGCCTTTAACAATGAGCAGTTCTTC
>TRBD1|TRBJ1-6|-|TRBV4-1
CASSYASGQAESSYNSPLHF
TGCGCCAGCAGCTACGCCTCGGGACAGGCCGAAAGCTCCTATAATTCACCCCTCCACTTT
>TRBD2|TRBJ2-7|-|TRBV6-6
CASSPLAGRGHYEQYF
TGTGCCAGCAGTCCCCTAGCGGGAAGGGGGCACTACGAGCAGTACTTC
>-|TRBJ1-3|-|TRBV30
CAWIVDTRRSGNTIYF
TGTGCCTGGATAGTGGACACCCGGCGCTCTGGAAACACCATATATTTT
>-|TRBJ2-1|-|TRBV5-1
CASSLGAVTRNEQFF
TGCGCCAGCAGCTTGGGGGCAGTGACTAGGAATGAGCAGTTCTTC
>-|TRBJ1-4|-|TRBV25-1
CASSEIEQFVANEKLFF
TGTGCCAGCAGTGAAATTGAACAGTTCGTAGCTAATGAAAAACTGTTTTTT
>-|TRBJ1-3|-|TRBV5-1
CASSPDGLENTIYF
TGCGCCAGCAGCCCCGACGGGCTTGAAAACACCATATATTTT
>-|TRBJ1-1|-|TRBV25-1
CASSETTNTEAFF
TGTGCCAGCAGTGAGACTACGAACACTGAAGCTTTCTTT
>-|TRBJ2-3|-|TRBV6-1
CASSEDKNTQYF
TGTGCCAGCAGTGAAGATAAGAATACGCAGTATTTT
>-|TRBJ2-7|-|TRBV7-2
CASSLGPRSYEQYF
TGTGCCAGCAGCTTAGGTCCCCGCTCCTACGAGCAGTACTTC